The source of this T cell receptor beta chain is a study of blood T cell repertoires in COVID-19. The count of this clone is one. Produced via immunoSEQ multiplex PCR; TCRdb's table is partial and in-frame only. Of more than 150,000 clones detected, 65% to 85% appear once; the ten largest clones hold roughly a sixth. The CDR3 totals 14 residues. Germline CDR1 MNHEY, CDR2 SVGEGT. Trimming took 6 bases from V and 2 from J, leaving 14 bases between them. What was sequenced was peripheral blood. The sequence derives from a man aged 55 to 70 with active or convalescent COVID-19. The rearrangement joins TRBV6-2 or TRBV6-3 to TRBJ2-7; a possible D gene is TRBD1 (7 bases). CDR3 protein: CASSRGTETYEQYF. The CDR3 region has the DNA TGTGCCAGCAGCCGCGGGACAGAGACCTACGAGCAGTACTTC.